Listed below are T cell receptor beta chains from one sample, sequenced in a study of blood T cells in healthy people across ages. Via MiXCR, TCRdb re-called the 5' RACE reads, giving one row per CDR3 protein. Among fewer than 2 million distinct CDR3 sequences, approximately 40% were seen once, and the ten largest hold 23%. Material: blood. The receptor set was obtained from a human donor in good health. CDR3s include the opening cysteine and the closing phenylalanine or tryptophan. D genes are given only for firm matches. Clone size appears in some rows only: once, few, many, or a class for an expanded clone.

size	length	V	J	D	CDR3	DNA
NA	14	TRBV20-1	TRBJ2-3	NA	CSANRGGSTDTQYF	TGCAGTGCAAACAGGGGGGGTAGCACAGATACGCAGTATTTT
NA	14	TRBV13	TRBJ1-6	NA	CASSSQARNSPLHF	TGTGCCAGCAGCTCCCAGGCCCGTAATTCACCCCTCCACTTT
NA	13	TRBV29-1	TRBJ2-7	TRBD2	CSDGAGGPYEQYF	TGCAGCGACGGAGCGGGGGGGCCATACGAGCAGTACTTC
NA	20	TRBV7-8	TRBJ1-4	TRBD1	CASSSYPSTSDRERNEKLFF	TGTGCCAGCAGCTCCTATCCGAGTACCTCTGACAGGGAGAGAAATGAAAAACTGTTTTTT
few	16	TRBV7-2	TRBJ2-1	TRBD1	CASSLVPDRGMNEQFF	TGTGCCAGCAGCTTAGTACCGGACAGGGGAATGAATGAGCAGTTCTTC
NA	12	TRBV7-3	TRBJ1-2	NA	CASSLTDMNYTF	TGTGCCAGCAGCCTAACCGACATGAACTACACCTTC
NA	14	TRBV20-1	TRBJ2-5	TRBD1	CSARPRQGQETRYF	TGCAGTGCTAGGCCCCGACAGGGACAAGAGACCCGGTACTTC
NA	16	TRBV7-2	TRBJ2-5	TRBD1	CASSFRPGQGTETQYF	TGTGCCAGCAGCTTTCGACCGGGACAGGGTACAGAGACCCAGTACTTC
NA	15	TRBV15	TRBJ1-4	NA	CATSRDLVGTEKLFF	TGTGCCACCAGCAGAGATCTAGTTGGAACCGAAAAACTGTTTTTT
few	18	TRBV12-5	TRBJ2-1	NA	CASGLVLTLRVVDNEQFF	TGTGCTAGTGGTTTGGTACTAACATTGAGGGTTGTCGACAATGAGCAGTTCTTC
NA	15	TRBV4-3	TRBJ2-6	NA	CASSQRSAGANVLTF	TGCGCCAGCAGCCAAAGGAGCGCTGGGGCCAACGTCCTGACTTTC
few	16	TRBV4-2	TRBJ2-3	TRBD1	CASSHLRDRGTDTQYF	TGTGCCAGCAGCCATCTCCGGGACAGGGGAACAGATACGCAGTATTTT
NA	16	TRBV12-3/TRBV12-4	TRBJ2-2	TRBD1	CASSLEGTDYTGELFF	TGTGCCAGCAGTTTAGAAGGGACAGATTACACCGGGGAGCTGTTTTTT
NA	13	TRBV7-2	TRBJ2-3	TRBD2	CASSLVLAVTQYF	TGTGCCAGCAGCTTAGTTCTAGCGGTTACGCAGTATTTT
NA	17	TRBV12-3/TRBV12-4	TRBJ1-5	TRBD1	CASSSSHDRGVNQPQHF	TGTGCCAGCAGTTCATCGCACGACAGGGGAGTCAATCAGCCCCAGCATTTT
few	14	TRBV4-1	TRBJ1-2	NA	CASSQDRGAPGYTF	TGCGCCAGCAGCCAAGACCGGGGTGCCCCCGGCTACACCTTC
few	15	TRBV25-1	TRBJ1-4	NA	CASSEWGHWEEKLFF	TGTGCCAGCAGTGAGTGGGGTCATTGGGAAGAAAAACTGTTTTTT
NA	13	TRBV7-8	TRBJ2-1	NA	CASSFNENNEQFF	TGTGCCAGCAGTTTCAATGAGAACAATGAGCAGTTCTTC
few	12	TRBV29-1	TRBJ1-2	NA	CGVRGELYGYTF	TGCGGCGTTAGGGGCGAGCTATACGGCTACACCTTC
few	14	TRBV3-1	TRBJ2-7	NA	CASSFRESTYEQYF	TGTGCCAGCAGCTTCCGGGAGTCAACCTACGAGCAGTACTTC
NA	14	TRBV6-5	TRBJ2-3	TRBD1	CASRQDRGTDTQYF	TGTGCCAGCAGGCAGGACAGGGGCACAGATACGCAGTATTTT
NA	14	TRBV7-9	TRBJ2-5	NA	CASSWSGNQETQYF	TGTGCCAGCAGTTGGTCGGGGAACCAAGAGACCCAGTACTTC
once	14	TRBV20-1	TRBJ1-2	NA	CSARRQVDIYGYTF	TGCAGTGCTAGACGACAGGTAGACATCTATGGCTACACCTTC
few	15	TRBV2	TRBJ2-3	TRBD2	CASSASSGGADTQYF	TGTGCCAGCAGTGCGTCTAGCGGGGGGGCAGATACGCAGTATTTT
NA	14	TRBV5-4	TRBJ2-6	NA	CASCQVSGANVLTF	TGTGCCAGCTGTCAGGTATCTGGGGCCAACGTCCTGACTTTC
few	15	TRBV12-3/TRBV12-4	TRBJ2-1	TRBD2	CASSPPGLADGEQFF	TGTGCCAGCAGCCCGCCGGGACTAGCTGATGGTGAGCAGTTCTTC
once	15	TRBV5-1	TRBJ2-1	TRBD2	CASRVDTSGGGEQFF	TGCGCCAGCAGAGTAGACACTAGCGGGGGCGGTGAGCAGTTCTTC
NA	19	TRBV6-1	TRBJ2-6	TRBD2	CASSPLGSGGPRGANVLTF	TGTGCCAGCAGTCCCCTTGGTAGCGGGGGCCCGCGAGGGGCCAACGTCCTGACTTTC
NA	14	TRBV9	TRBJ2-7	NA	CASSVGDRLYEQYF	TGTGCCAGCAGCGTAGGCGACAGGCTCTACGAGCAGTACTTC
few	15	TRBV11-2	TRBJ1-2	NA	CASSLDPTEAYGYTF	TGTGCCAGCAGCTTAGACCCTACGGAAGCCTATGGTTACACCTTC
NA	16	TRBV13	TRBJ2-1	NA	CASSLRVLSRNNEQFF	TGTGCCAGCAGCTTAAGGGTATTGAGCAGAAACAATGAGCAGTTCTTC
NA	13	TRBV20-1	TRBJ2-3	TRBD2	CSATGGDTDTQYF	TGCAGTGCTACCGGGGGGGATACAGATACGCAGTATTTT
NA	15	TRBV3-1	TRBJ2-1	TRBD2	CASSPGLAEDNEQFF	TGTGCCAGCAGCCCTGGACTAGCGGAGGACAATGAGCAGTTCTTC
NA	13	TRBV9	TRBJ2-3	NA	CASSVFEGDTQYF	TGTGCCAGCAGTGTCTTCGAAGGAGATACGCAGTATTTT
NA	15	TRBV6-2/TRBV6-3	TRBJ2-7	NA	CASSYSTRTVYEQYF	TGTGCCAGCAGTTACTCGACCAGGACGGTCTACGAGCAGTACTTC
NA	11	TRBV20-1	TRBJ2-7	NA	CSAATYYEQYF	TGCAGTGCCGCGACTTATTACGAGCAGTACTTC
few	13	TRBV7-2	TRBJ1-2	TRBD1	CASSFGTGQGYTF	TGTGCCAGCAGCTTTGGGACAGGGCAAGGCTACACCTTC
few	15	TRBV6-2/TRBV6-3	TRBJ2-3	TRBD2	CASSRTGTRTDTQYF	TGTGCCAGCAGCCGGACCGGGACTAGAACAGATACGCAGTATTTT
NA	15	TRBV7-9	TRBJ2-3	TRBD2	CASSPGGVRTDTQYF	TGTGCCAGCAGCCCCGGGGGGGTGCGCACAGATACGCAGTATTTT
few	15	TRBV2	TRBJ2-3	NA	CASSGDLGGTDTQYF	TGTGCCAGCAGTGGGGACCTAGGAGGCACAGATACGCAGTATTTT
NA	13	TRBV9	TRBJ1-2	TRBD1	CASSVTGGSGYTF	TGTGCCAGCAGCGTAACAGGGGGCTCTGGCTACACCTTC